These 5 T cell receptor beta chains were all obtained from the same sample, sequenced in a study of CD8+ T cells in alopecia areata. Treatment denoted: oral pan-JAK inhibitor, 5-10 mg twice daily. RNA extraction was followed by reverse transcription into cDNA, which acted as the sequencing template. The assay was immunoSEQ multiplex PCR, and TCRdb's table has in-frame clones only and misses some. The sample carries some 130,000 clones, more than 40% recorded once. Sequenced here: CD4+ T cells sorted from blood, sampled at week 4, from a patient treated with tofacitinib. These receptors all come from a human donor with alopecia areata.

The chain is built from TRBV4-1 and TRBJ1-1, with 9 bases fitting TRBD1. The junction had 7 bases not matched to a gene; V was cut back by 2 bases and J by 6 bases. Germline assignment: CDR1 MGHRA and CDR2 YSYEKL. This CDR3 has 15 residues. CDR3 DNA: TGCGCCAGCAGCCAAACACGGACAGGGGCGCCTGAAGCTTTCTTT. This gives the protein CASSQTRTGAPEAFF.

Note on this clone: The same CDR3 arises from other DNA sequences in this sample as well. The chain has TRBV6-5 and TRBJ1-1, with unresolved D. The length of the CDR3 is 12 residues. Trimming pared 5 bases from V and 1 base from J, leaving 5 bases between. In germline, CDR1 is MNHEY, CDR2 SVGAGI. The CDR3 region has the DNA TGTGCCAGCAGTCGTAAGAACACTGAAGCTTTCTTT. Protein sequence: CASSRKNTEAFF.

The chain carries TRBV4-1 and TRBJ2-1; the match to TRBD2 covers 12 bases. This CDR3 contains 18 residues. The ends lost 1 base at V and 2 bases at J; junction bases unmatched: 6. The germline V gene has CDR1 MGHRA and CDR2 YSYEKL. The CDR3 DNA sequence: TGCGCCAGCAGCCAAGCCTCTAGCGGGAGGGCCCCCTACAATGAGCAGTTCTTC. It encodes CASSQASSGRAPYNEQFF.

This sequence joins TRBV6-1 and TRBJ2-1, with D possibly matching TRBD1 (5 bases). Germline V gene sequence: CDR1 MNHNS, CDR2 SASEGT. The CDR3 loop spans 11 amino acids. V lost 4 bases, J lost 11 bases, and 9 bases lay in between. This CDR3 reads CASSVGVKQFF. In DNA, the CDR3 is TGTGCCAGCAGTGTAGGGGTTAAGCAGTTCTTC.

Details on this clone: Other DNA sequences in this sample translate to the same CDR3. This chain connects TRBV30 to TRBJ1-3; maybe TRBD1 (6 bases). Trimming shortened V by 3 bases and J by 0 bases, and 9 bases separated the two germline ends. This CDR3 comprises 14 residues. CDR1 and CDR2 from the germline V gene are GTSNPN and SVGIG (reference sequence). The DNA for the CDR3 is TGTGCCTGGAGCGGGGGCCACTCTGGAAACACCATATATTTT. It encodes CAWSGGHSGNTIYF.